One and the same sample provided the 17 T cell receptor beta chains below, sequenced in a study of T-cell memory formation after mild COVID-19. TCRdb used MiXCR to reprocess the 5' RACE reads, holding one entry per CDR3 protein. The data hold 150,000 to 200,000 distinct CDR3 sequences, with roughly 12% observed a single time. Sequencing was performed on PBMCs or a T cell subset sorted from them (not recorded which). Receptors originate from a man aged 18 to 35 who had mild COVID-19 (a few samples of this study predate the infection). Cell type and time point are not known.

This clonotype was observed a handful of times. The DNA of the CDR3 is TGTGCCAGCAGCAAGCTAGGTGGTGAGACCCAGTACTTC. Translating gives CASSKLGGETQYF. The genes are TRBV7-3 and TRBJ2-5; D gene unclear. V was trimmed by 5 bases and J by 5 bases, leaving 12 bases between them. Germline CDR1 and CDR2: SGHTA and FQGTGA. This CDR3 spans 13 amino acids.

This rearrangement joins TRBV21-1 to TRBJ2-5; the table calls TRBD1, which could not be checked here. TRBV21-1 is designated a pseudogene. This CDR3 is 15 amino acids long. The CDR3 coding sequence is TGTGCCAGCAGCACGGACAGGGAGATCCAAGAGACCCACTACTTC. This gives the protein CASSTDREIQETHYF.

The V call is TRBV3-1, the J call TRBJ1-5; perhaps TRBD1 as D (5 bases). V was pared by 2 bases and J by 5 bases, with 7 bases between. The length of the CDR3 is 13 residues. Germline V gene data show CDR1 as LGHDT and CDR2 as YNNKEL (reference sequence). CDR3 nucleotide sequence: TGTGCCAGCAGCCAACAGGGATATCAGCCCCAGCATTTT. It is translated as CASSQQGYQPQHF.

This sequence joins TRBV4-2 and TRBJ1-5; D is unresolved. V lost 4 bases and J 4 bases, leaving 11 bases between the germline ends. The CDR3 extends over 14 amino acids. Germline CDR1 and CDR2: LGHNA and YNFKEQ. CDR3 region: CASSPGGPNQPQHF. The CDR3 DNA sequence: TGTGCCAGCAGCCCGGGTGGCCCTAATCAGCCCCAGCATTTT.

The chain recombines TRBV5-1 with TRBJ1-6; D is ambiguous. This CDR3 contains 14 residues. V was shortened by 1 base and J by 8 bases, with 10 bases between the two germline ends. Germline values: CDR1 SGHRS, CDR2 YFSETQ. Written as DNA, the CDR3 is TGCGCCAGCAGCTTGTCGGGGTCCGATTCACCCCTCCACTTT. Protein sequence: CASSLSGSDSPLHF.

There are a few counts of this clonotype. This sequence joins TRBV7-9 and TRBJ2-7; 8 nucleotides align to TRBD2. The trim removed 4 bases at V and 6 bases at J, leaving 5 bases unmatched. Germline CDR1 reads SEHNR; CDR2 reads FQNEAQ (reference sequence). The CDR3 runs 13 residues. The CDR3 DNA is TGTGCCAGCAGCTATGGACTAGCCGGCGAGCAGTACGTC. Translation gives CASSYGLAGEQYV.

This clonotype was detected many times. The chain has TRBV7-3 and TRBJ1-1, with 8 bases identical to TRBD1. The germline gives CDR1 SGHTA, CDR2 FQGTGA. CDR3 length: 13 residues. Losses at the gene ends were 5 bases for V and 9 bases for J; bases not matched to a gene: 8. The CDR3 DNA reads TGTGCCAGCAGCCTAGGGACAGGCGGAAAAGCTTTCTTT. Translation gives CASSLGTGGKAFF.

This clonotype was seen ten or more times. The chain uses TRBV7-3 and TRBJ2-3, with TRBD1 as a possible D gene (5 bases). The V end was cut by 9 bases, the J end by 4 bases, with 14 bases between. This CDR3 is built from 13 residues. CDR1 is SGHTA and CDR2 is FQGTGA in the germline V gene. The CDR3 region is CASAGHLADTQYF. In DNA form, the CDR3 reads TGTGCCAGTGCTGGACATTTGGCAGATACGCAGTATTTT.

This clonotype was detected only a few times. This chain connects TRBV5-1 to TRBJ2-3; perhaps TRBD1 as D (5 bases). The V gene lost 0 bases and the J gene lost 14 bases, with 10 bases spanning the gap. The CDR3 is 11 amino acids. CDR1 and CDR2 from the germline V gene are SGHRS and YFSETQ. CDR3 sequence reads: CASSLEGRRYF. The CDR3, as DNA: TGCGCCAGCAGCTTGGAGGGGCGCCGGTATTTT.

The gene calls are TRBV6-5 and TRBJ1-4; 10 bases line up with TRBD1. The CDR3 extends over 17 amino acids. Germline V gene lookup returns CDR1 MNHEY and CDR2 SVGAGI. After removal of 6 bases from V and 6 bases from J, the junction contained 13 bases not matched to a gene. For the CDR3, the DNA is TGTGCCAGCAGACCGGGACAGGGGATAGGAGGGGATGAAAAACTGTTTTTT. Its protein is CASRPGQGIGGDEKLFF.

Concerning this clonotype itself: The junction departs from germline at one end; a sequencing error may be responsible. The chain links TRBV7-3 to TRBJ1-1, with no clear D. The germline V gene encodes CDR1 SGHTA and CDR2 FQGTGA. The CDR3 length is 15 residues. The CDR3 region has the DNA TGTGCCAGAAGCTTAGCCCCGAGTATGAACACTGAAGCTTTCTTT. Its translation is CARSLAPSMNTEAFF.

This clonotype appeared many times. The V and J genes are TRBV7-2 and TRBJ1-6; tentatively, D is TRBD1 (5 bases). The germline V gene encodes CDR1 SGHTA and CDR2 FQGNSA. Trimming took 5 bases from V and 10 from J, leaving 21 bases between them. This CDR3 has 16 residues. For the CDR3, the DNA is TGTGCCAGCAGCGTTGCAGGGTTTTCTGTACAATCACCCCTCCACTTT. Protein product: CASSVAGFSVQSPLHF. The whole variable domain, filled in from reference TRBV7-2 and TRBJ1-6, reads GAGVSQSPSNKVTEKGKDVELRCDPISGHTALYWYRQSLGQGLEFLIYFQGNSAPDKSGLPSDRFSAERTGGSVSTLTIQRTQQEDSAVYLCASSVAGFSVQSPLHFGNGTRLTVT.

This sequence joins TRBV6-2 or TRBV6-3 and TRBJ2-7, with TRBD1 identical over 8 bases. This CDR3 is built from 13 residues. V lost 5 bases to trimming and J lost 4 bases; unmatched junction nucleotides: 4. In germline, CDR1 is MNHEY, CDR2 SVGEGT. CDR3 loop: CASSRTGLYEQYV. The CDR3 nucleotides are TGTGCCAGCAGTCGGACAGGGTTGTACGAGCAGTACGTC.

In this sample, this clonotype turned up a few times. The chain couples TRBV4-2 to TRBJ1-3, with D possibly matching TRBD1 (5 bases). Germline V gene data show CDR1 as LGHNA and CDR2 as YNFKEQ. CDR3 size: 18 residues. Trimming took off 0 bases at V and 0 bases at J, with 15 bases between the two ends. CDR3 DNA sequence: TGTGCCAGCAGCCAAGAAACCTATACGGGGGGCTCTGGAAACACCATATATTTT. Translating it yields CASSQETYTGGSGNTIYF.

This clonotype was counted between two and nine times. This sequence joins TRBV28 and TRBJ2-5; no clear D gene. CDR1 MDHEN and CDR2 SYDVKM come from the germline V gene. CDR3 length equals 13 residues. Trimming shortened V by 3 bases and J by 5 bases, and 10 bases separated the two germline ends. CDR3 DNA sequence: TGTGCCAGCAGTTTGGCTAACACGGAGACCCAGTACTTC. Its protein is CASSLANTETQYF.

V gene TRBV4-1 combines with J gene TRBJ1-1; D is unclear. CDR1 and CDR2 from the germline V gene are MGHRA and YSYEKL. CDR3 length: 16 residues. The ends were cut back, 6 bases at V and 0 bases at J, with 17 bases in the middle. CDR3 sequence reads: CASRHAKDIVNTEAFF. The CDR3 nucleotides are TGCGCCAGCAGACACGCTAAGGATATTGTGAACACTGAAGCTTTCTTT.

This clonotype was seen more than once but under ten times. The rearrangement uses TRBV24-1 and TRBJ1-5; D remains ambiguous. The V and J ends lost 4 bases and 3 bases respectively, with 3 bases between them. There are 12 residues in the CDR3. The germline V gene has CDR1 KGHDR and CDR2 SFDVKD. For the CDR3, the DNA is TGTGCCACCAGTGAAAACAATCAGCCCCAGCATTTT. Its protein product is CATSENNQPQHF.